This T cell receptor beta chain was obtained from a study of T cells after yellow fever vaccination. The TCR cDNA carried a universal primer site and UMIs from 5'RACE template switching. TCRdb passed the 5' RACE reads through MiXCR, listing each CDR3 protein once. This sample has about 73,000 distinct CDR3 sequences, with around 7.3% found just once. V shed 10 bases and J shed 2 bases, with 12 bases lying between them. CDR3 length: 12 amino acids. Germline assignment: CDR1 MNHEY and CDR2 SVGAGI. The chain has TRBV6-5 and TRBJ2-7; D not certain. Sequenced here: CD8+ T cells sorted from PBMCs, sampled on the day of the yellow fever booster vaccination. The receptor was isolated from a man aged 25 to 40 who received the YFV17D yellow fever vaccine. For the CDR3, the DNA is TGTGCCAACGCCGTTAATCCCTACGAGCAGTACTTC. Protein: CANAVNPYEQYF.